This T cell receptor (beta chain) was sequenced during a study of cytomegalovirus exposure and HLA in healthy donors (dated 2017 in TCRdb). Some background on the complete study: In an earlier analysis of some 610 of the donors, roughly 300 Gb of sequence data and just under 120 million unique TCR beta sequences from some 170 million T cells were reported. Roughly 310 gigabases of sequencing data and tens of millions of unique TCR sequences were included in an early release covering 550 to 800 HLA-typed donors. The genetic ancestry cluster associated with self-reported Caucasian donors included 81% of the roughly 400 genotyped donors. The study was designed to test whether signatures of past pathogen exposure could be identified by cataloging public T cell receptors. The study profiled the T cell repertoires of 500 to 800 subjects by immunosequencing and related them to cytomegalovirus serostatus. Along with the approximately 700-subject first cohort, a separate validation cohort of approximately 110 different subjects was used. High-throughput TCR immunosequencing, statistical association of individual TCRs with disease status, and machine learning were combined to predict cytomegalovirus infection status. A later analysis re-analyzed previously published TCR beta repertoires from several hundred donors and added high-resolution HLA genotyping to study TCR occurrence patterns. Rather than drawing on any new phenotypic data, the later analysis identified candidate immune exposures from TCR beta sequences and the way those sequences occurred across donors. An earlier analysis of several hundred of the donors applied high-throughput TCR beta sequencing to assess whether each TCR beta V gene segment acted as functional or pseudogenic. Donor age, sex, ethnicity and CMV serostatus were compiled alongside the repertoire data. In a later genetic analysis, genome-wide SNP genotypes for about 60% of the 666 donors were used, and that subset was treated as a discovery cohort. All discovery cohort repertoires had been generated using a single sequencing platform. HLA typing included class I and class II loci at four-digit resolution. The number of typed donors differed by locus: roughly 629-630 for A, B, C, DRB1 and DQB1; some 500 for DQA1; about 600 for DPA1; and around 450 for DPB1. A handful of DR-DQ haplotypes were handled as single units for association and clustering because linkage in the cohort was strong. Across around 400 genotyped donors of the cohort, an average of roughly 200,000 unique TCR beta nucleotide sequences per donor were sequenced, and roughly 18% of those sequences were non-productive.

Taken from the germline V gene, the CDR1 and CDR2 loops are SGDLS and YYNGEE. V sheds 0 bases and J sheds 6 bases, leaving 13 bases between their ends. The CDR3 has 15 amino acids, counting the end cysteine and phenylalanine. The only DNA kept is the CDR3, 45 bases in frame from the first base. The library was generated by the immunoSEQ multiplex PCR assay. The multiplex PCR relied on a mix of 60 forward primers for TCR Vbeta segments and 13 reverse primers for TCR Jbeta segments. Amplification of the CDR3 region of rearranged TCR beta genes was performed with a multiplex PCR assay on genomic DNA. The amplified TCR beta libraries were sequenced on the Illumina HiSeq System as 87-base-pair reads. The study's processing was this. A later analysis counted some 80 million unique TCR beta chains across the 666 repertoires, and 9 million to 14 million of these chains were shared by at least two donors. A nearest-neighbor algorithm error-corrected the raw reads and collapsed the reads into unique sequences, merging closely related sequences to remove PCR and sequencing errors. V, D and J gene segments were assigned by aligning CDR3 sequences to IMGT reference sequences. For a sequence to be retained, a match of at least six nucleotides to both a V gene segment and a J gene segment was required. Rearrangements were classified as productive when the CDR3 lacked stop codons and remained in frame with V and J, and all other rearrangements were classified as non-productive. Following IMGT convention, CDR3 was defined as the stretch from the second conserved V-encoded cysteine up to the conserved J-encoded phenylalanine. In an earlier analysis of roughly 610 of the donors, sequences lacking an unambiguous match to a single V gene segment were excluded. An earlier analysis of several hundred of the donors called V segments functional above 56.7% productive rearrangements and segregating when the between-donor standard deviation exceeded 5%. To diagnose cytomegalovirus status from the catalog of TCR beta chain sequences, a statistical classification framework was built. In a later analysis, TCR nucleotide sequences were compared against IMGT/GENE-DB human TR gene sequences so that V and J genes could be assigned. The TCRdist pipeline was used in a later analysis to assign CDR3 sequences and most-parsimonious VDJ recombination scenarios. A later analysis defined each TCR beta chain by its CDR3 amino acid sequence plus V-gene family, and excluded reads lacking a unique V-gene family. As a way to deal with suspected cross-contamination and a sequencing artifact, a later analysis dropped 450 to 600 nucleotide sequences that were highly shared and had low generation probability. In a later analysis, a clonal expansion index for each public chain was calculated from normalized within-repertoire ranks of inferred template counts. In a later analysis, generation probabilities were computed using a VDJ recombination model fitted to out-of-frame rearrangements, and the results were checked against IGoR. In a later analysis, hypergeometric tests were used to score TCR-TCR, TCR-HLA and TCR-CMV co-occurrence, with a repertoire-size bias correction applied to TCR pairs. False discovery rates were estimated in a later analysis by permuting HLA or CMV assignments 20 times. In a later analysis, co-occurring TCRs were grouped using DBSCAN, and TCRdist sequence similarity was added for clustering within HLA-allele-positive subsets. Repertoires with fewer than 30,000 or more than 120,000 public chains were left out of co-occurrence clustering, as were about five repertoires with anomalous nucleotide sharing. TCRdb carries this immuneACCESS record with in-frame sequences only. Its versions omit some clonotypes, under half of them owing to an unresolved V gene in the studies checked, with the rest unexplained. The V and J calls and clone size are taken from that table; D and trimming were inferred from the DNA. The sample has around 60,000 clones on record. Approximately 5.3% of the sample comes from the top ten.

The cohort consisted of approximately 690 healthy bone marrow donors. At the time of sampling, all cohort members were nominally healthy, though unrecorded immune exposures were likely present. The donor tested CMV seropositive, placing the donor among the approximately 310 seropositive members of the cohort. A peripheral blood sample was collected from each donor, and TCR beta sequencing was performed on peripheral blood mononuclear cells. Genomic DNA extraction from the blood cell samples was performed with the Qiagen DNeasy Blood Extraction Kit. Note on this clone: Its antigen is currently not known.

What the work shows at the level of the full study, not this receptor alone: Specific HLA alleles were associated with about 17,000 TCR beta sequences at a false discovery rate of 0.05 in a later analysis. Presence/absence analyses assumed roughly uniform sequencing depth across donors, an assumption that may not hold. Compared with the approximately 710-donor mean, donors in an Asian-associated ancestry cluster had fewer N-insertions in productive TCRs, according to a later genetic analysis. About 15 rarely observed V segments, including chromosome 9 orphons, were excluded from the earlier analysis of some 590 of the donors because counts were too low. A few of the identified cytomegalovirus-associated TCR beta chains were confirmed in vitro to be specific for cytomegalovirus antigens. A later analysis found that TCR association rates varied across HLA loci, with DRB1 alleles showing the most associated TCRs and HLA-C alleles the fewest. Across donors, most TCR sequences were observed very rarely, whereas some public TCRs were present in many individuals. Assigning TCR associations to individual alleles was difficult when HLA alleles, especially DR and DQ, strongly co-occurred. In a later genetic analysis, a missense DCLRE1C variant was associated with V-gene and J-gene trimming of TCR beta chains, and the association was replicated in an independent cohort. A later analysis found that HLA-associated TCR beta chains were more clonally expanded and had lower generation probabilities than equally common non-associated chains. According to a later analysis, most CMV-associated TCR beta chains appeared to be HLA-restricted, and the HLA associations seemed to be driven largely by CMV exposure. In an earlier analysis of approximately 590 of the donors, most TCR beta V segments appeared in productive rearrangements about 90% or about 30% of the time, broadly matching IMGT annotations. It was suggested by the authors that the approach could potentially be generalized to other disease states and immunological phenotypes. In the study, some 160 TCR beta chains were listed as associated with cytomegalovirus. Several of the top co-occurrence clusters appeared to be linked to parvovirus B19, influenza, CMV and Epstein-Barr virus, according to a later analysis. A further reported finding was that TCR beta sequences accurately predicted the HLA-A and HLA-B alleles for most subjects in the first cohort. CMV serostatus was the only immune exposure information available for the cohort. This cohort had only TCR beta chains sequenced, and the lack of alpha or paired-chain data limited which features could be detected. Correlated functional status among segregating V segments might reflect linkage disequilibrium, but an unknown experimental factor could not be ruled out. Some IMGT-functional V segments, including TRBV6-2 and TRBV6-3, could not be distinguished by the 87-base-pair reads and were therefore excluded. HLA typing was unavailable for some donors at each locus, so association tests used only the typed subset. The classifier was reported to diagnose cytomegalovirus status with high specificity and sensitivity in both the original and validation cohorts. A group of highly shared sequence variants was considered likely to be a technical artifact of the sequencing pipeline.

Material: PBMCs. The sequence was obtained from a young man in good health and CMV-seropositive. The rearranged segments are TRBV9 and TRBJ2-1; 5 matching bases give a weak D call of TRBD2. This receptor has the CDR3 CASSVAGRGLNEQFF. The nucleotide sequence is given as TGTGCCAGCAGCGTAGCCGGGCGAGGGCTCAATGAGCAGTTCTTC.